The 30 T cell receptor beta chains given below trace back to one sample, sequenced in a study of OX40 agonist ivuxolimab in advanced cancers. Generated by immunoSEQ multiplex PCR, the TCRdb table keeps only in-frame clones and is missing some. The data hold some 23,000 clones, with just over 90% observed a single time. The material was CD4+ or CD8+ T cells sorted from blood, obtained in a trial of the OX40 agonist ivuxolimab. These receptor sequences come from an adult with an advanced solid tumor such as melanoma, head and neck, liver or kidney cancer.

The genes are TRBV28 and TRBJ2-7; a possible D gene is TRBD2 (5 bases). Trimming took off 3 bases at V and 4 bases at J, with 13 bases between the two ends. This CDR3 has 14 residues. CDR1 is MDHEN and CDR2 is SYDVKM in the germline V gene. The chain's CDR3 is CASSFGRAVYEQYF. The CDR3 coding sequence is TGTGCCAGCAGTTTTGGGAGAGCGGTATACGAGCAGTACTTC. The whole variable domain, filled in from reference TRBV28 and TRBJ2-7, reads DVKVTQSSRYLVKRTGEKVFLECVQDMDHENMFWYRQDPGLGLRLIYFSYDVKMKEKGDIPEGYSVSREKKERFSLILESASTNQTSMYLCASSFGRAVYEQYFGPGTRLTVT.

The chain combines TRBV5-4 with TRBJ2-1, with 8 positions matching TRBD1. Germline CDR1 SGHNT, CDR2 YYREEE (reference sequence). This CDR3 contains 16 residues. Germline trimming cut 4 bases from V and 3 bases from J; bases unmatched to any gene: 9. CDR3 sequence (DNA): TGTGCCAGCAGCCCCTCGGACAGGGAAGGCTACAATGAGCAGTTCTTC. Protein sequence: CASSPSDREGYNEQFF.

As concerns this clone: At one end, the junction sequence differs from germline, possibly due to a read error. The rearrangement links TRBV28 to TRBJ1-1; D unresolved. The germline gives CDR1 MDHEN, CDR2 SYDVKM. This CDR3 comprises 15 residues. The CDR3 spells CASSFDVGPNAEAFF. The CDR3 DNA reads as TGTGCCAGCAGTTTCGACGTAGGTCCGAACGCTGAAGCTTTCTTT.

This chain uses TRBV15 with TRBJ2-3; D possibly corresponds to TRBD2 (5 bases). Trimming took 0 bases from V and 4 from J, leaving 20 bases between them. The CDR3 sequence is 18 residues long. Germline CDR1 and CDR2: LNHNV and YYDKDF (reference sequence). CDR3 nucleotides: TGTGCCACCAGCAGAGATTGGATTAGGGCCAGTAGCGCAGATACGCAGTATTTT. Residues: CATSRDWIRASSADTQYF.

The chain couples TRBV28 to TRBJ2-7; perhaps D is TRBD1 or TRBD2 (5 bases each). Germline CDR1 and CDR2: MDHEN and SYDVKM. This CDR3 contains 13 residues. Trimming took 2 bases from V and 4 from J, leaving 9 bases between them. CDR3 amino acids: CASSLTGRYEQYF. The DNA for the CDR3 is TGTGCCAGCAGTTTAACGGGACGGTACGAGCAGTACTTC.

The rearrangement uses TRBV23-1 and TRBJ2-7; 7 bases are shared with TRBD2. TRBV23-1 has ORF status, its function being uncertain. The CDR3 spans 16 residues. Unmatched junction bases numbered 13, after V lost 3 bases and J lost 5 bases. CDR3 in DNA: TGCGCCAGCAGTCATTCCCCGGGAAGCGGGGTCGACGAGCAGTACTTC. Its protein is CASSHSPGSGVDEQYF.

This rearrangement joins TRBV6-1 to TRBJ1-4; 9 nucleotides match TRBD1. Germline assignment: CDR1 MNHNS and CDR2 SASEGT. The CDR3 has 15 residues. With V trimmed by 7 bases and J by 7 bases, 10 bases remained unmatched. The DNA for the CDR3 is TGTGCCAGCATGTTCGACCGGGACAGGGCTGAAAAACTGTTTTTT. Translated: CASMFDRDRAEKLFF.

The gene calls are TRBV7-2 and TRBJ1-6, with a weak D call TRBD1 (5 bases). The V and J ends lost 0 bases and 10 bases respectively, with 10 bases between them. The CDR3 covers 14 residues. CDR1 SGHTA and CDR2 FQGNSA come from the germline V gene. This chain's CDR3 is CASSLAGVPSPLHF. The DNA of the CDR3 is TGTGCCAGCAGCTTAGCAGGGGTGCCCTCACCCCTCCACTTT.

The chain employs TRBV27 and TRBJ2-5; 7 bases are a match to TRBD1. This CDR3 has 16 residues. Losses at the gene ends were 6 bases for V and 3 bases for J; bases not matched to a gene: 13. Germline loops: CDR1 MNHEY, CDR2 SMNVEV (reference sequence). This CDR3 reads CASRDRQGSIKETQYF. In DNA form, the CDR3 reads TGTGCCAGCAGAGACCGACAGGGATCCATCAAAGAGACCCAGTACTTC.

There are a few counts of this clone. This chain links TRBV19 with TRBJ2-2, with 10 bases fitting TRBD1. Per the germline V gene, CDR1 is LNHDA and CDR2 is SQIVND (reference sequence). The CDR3 is 14 residues long. J gave up 4 bases and V 5 bases, and 1 base lay outside the gene matches. CDR3 sequence: CASSRTGGTGELFF. In nucleotides, the CDR3 is TGTGCCAGTAGTCGGACAGGGGGCACCGGGGAGCTGTTTTTT.

V gene TRBV4-3 combines with J gene TRBJ2-7; TRBD2 matches 9 bases. V was pared by 2 bases and J by 7 bases, with 9 bases of the junction left unmatched. The germline CDR1 and CDR2 sequences are LGHNA and YSLEER. The CDR3 has 15 amino acids. CDR3 nucleotides: TGCGCCAGCAGCCAATCGTGGCGGGGGGGCGGTGAGCAGTACTTC. It translates to CASSQSWRGGGEQYF.

The chain has TRBV7-2 and TRBJ2-1; D is unresolved. Germline V lookup: CDR1 SGHTA, CDR2 FQGNSA. The germline V and J ends were trimmed by 5 bases and 6 bases, with 14 bases remaining between them. The CDR3 consists of 14 residues. CDR3 region: CASSPTRHVNEQFF. CDR3 nucleotide sequence: TGTGCCAGCAGCCCCACGAGGCATGTCAATGAGCAGTTCTTC.

The genes are TRBV5-1 and TRBJ2-5, with 12 bases matching TRBD1. Trimming took 4 bases from V and 12 from J; bases not matched to a gene: 13. The CDR3 extends over 15 amino acids. Germline V lookup: CDR1 SGHRS, CDR2 YFSETQ. CDR3 DNA: TGCGCCAGCAGCGCGATTCCGGGACAGGGGGCGCGGGAGTACTTC. Translating gives CASSAIPGQGAREYF.

The rearrangement uses TRBV27 and TRBJ1-2, with D possibly TRBD1 on 5 matching bases. The ends were cut back, 3 bases at V and 8 bases at J, with 19 bases in the middle. Germline V lookup: CDR1 MNHEY, CDR2 SMNVEV (reference sequence). This CDR3 has 15 amino acids. The CDR3 sequence is CASSFRGGALWGYTF. DNA of the CDR3: TGTGCCAGCAGTTTTCGTGGCGGGGCCTTATGGGGCTACACCTTC.

The chain joins TRBV7-3 to TRBJ2-1; D unclear. V lost 5 bases, J lost 4 bases, and 9 bases lay in between. The CDR3 totals 13 residues. The germline gives CDR1 SGHTA, CDR2 FQGTGA. The DNA of the CDR3 is TGTGCCAGCAGCCCCAAGGGATACAATGAGCAGTTCTTC. Its translation is CASSPKGYNEQFF. The variable domain in full, completed from reference TRBV7-3 and TRBJ2-1, reads GAGVSQTPSNKVTEKGKYVELRCDPISGHTALYWYRQSLGQGPEFLIYFQGTGAADDSGLPNDRFFAVRPEGSVSTLKIQRTERGDSAVYLCASSPKGYNEQFFGPGTRLTVL.

The rearrangement uses TRBV7-6 and TRBJ2-7, with TRBD1 as a possible D gene (5 bases). Germline V gene sequence: CDR1 SGHVS, CDR2 FNYEAQ. The CDR3 is 16 amino acids. Trimming left V 4 bases short and J 0 bases short, with 16 bases between. The CDR3 loop reads CASSSSQGARSYEQYF. The CDR3 DNA reads TGTGCCAGCAGCTCCTCCCAGGGCGCTCGCTCCTACGAGCAGTACTTC.

The V and J genes are TRBV27 and TRBJ1-1; 7 nucleotides align to TRBD1. CDR3 size: 15 residues. From germline, CDR1 is MNHEY and CDR2 SMNVEV (reference sequence). V was pared by 3 bases and J by 5 bases, with 9 bases of the junction left unmatched. This CDR3 is CASSLLGQARTEAFF. The CDR3 DNA sequence: TGTGCCAGCAGTTTGCTCGGACAGGCGAGAACTGAAGCTTTCTTT.

The rearrangement uses TRBV28 and TRBJ1-5, with 9 bases identical to TRBD1. V dropped 4 bases and J dropped 7; count of bases not matched to a gene: 8. There are 15 residues in the CDR3. Germline-derived CDR1 and CDR2 are MDHEN and SYDVKM. As DNA, the CDR3 is TGTGCCAGCAGTTACGGACAGGGGACGTTGCAGCCCCAGCATTTT. Protein product: CASSYGQGTLQPQHF.

This chain connects TRBV5-5 to TRBJ2-5; TRBD1 matches at 9 bases. CDR1 is SGHKS and CDR2 is YYEKEE in the germline V gene (reference sequence). There are 14 residues in the CDR3. V shed 3 bases and J 3 bases; nucleotides not matched to a gene: 3. CDR3 sequence (DNA): TGTGCCAGCAGCTCACGGACAGGGGAAGAGACCCAGTACTTC. Translating it yields CASSSRTGEETQYF.

The chain combines TRBV5-1 with TRBJ2-3, with 13 nucleotides matching TRBD2. The CDR3 runs to 19 residues. After removal of 0 bases from V and 5 bases from J, the junction contained 12 bases not matched to a gene. Per the germline V gene, CDR1 is SGHRS and CDR2 is YFSETQ. The CDR3 bases are TGCGCCAGCAGCTTGGTTGCCCCGGGACTAGCGGGGAGTCTAGATACGCAGTATTTT. This gives the protein CASSLVAPGLAGSLDTQYF.

The rearrangement uses TRBV7-9 and TRBJ1-1; TRBD1 might be the D (5 bases). This CDR3 comprises 15 residues. Germline CDR1 reads SEHNR; CDR2 reads FQNEAQ (reference sequence). V lost 1 base, J lost 0 bases, and 9 bases lay in between. For the CDR3, the DNA is TGTGCCAGCAGCTTAGTCGGGGGTATGAACACTGAAGCTTTCTTT. Translated, it gives CASSLVGGMNTEAFF.

V is TRBV28 and J is TRBJ1-2; no reliable D call. V was clipped by 7 bases and J by 0 bases, with 12 bases between them. Germline loops: CDR1 MDHEN, CDR2 SYDVKM. The CDR3 spans 14 residues. The CDR3 protein is CASTLEGTNYGYTF. Written as DNA, the CDR3 is TGTGCCAGCACTCTCGAGGGTACTAACTATGGCTACACCTTC.

The chain uses TRBV14 and TRBJ1-1; D gene ambiguous. The V gene's germline CDR1 is SGHDN and CDR2 FVKESK. This CDR3 has 16 residues. Trimming left V 4 bases short and J 1 base short, with 16 bases between. The CDR3 bases are TGTGCCAGCAGCCCGAGCAACGATTGGGAGAACACTGAAGCTTTCTTT. It encodes CASSPSNDWENTEAFF.

This clone appeared once. This sequence joins TRBV6-1 and TRBJ2-3, with TRBD1 matching 10 bases. The CDR3 consists of 14 residues. Looked up from germline, CDR1 is MNHNS and CDR2 is SASEGT. Losses at the gene ends were 4 bases for V and 3 bases for J; bases not matched to a gene: 1. CDR3 protein: CASSVDRGTDTQYF. The CDR3 DNA is TGTGCCAGCAGTGTGGACAGGGGGACAGATACGCAGTATTTT.

The table lists this clone with a count of one. The chain has TRBV7-8 and TRBJ2-1; D not certain. Germline V lookup: CDR1 SGHVS, CDR2 FQNEAQ. This CDR3 spans 14 amino acids. Trimming shortened V by 5 bases and J by 5 bases, and 13 bases separated the two germline ends. The CDR3: CASSPLTVNNEQFF. The CDR3 nucleotides read TGTGCCAGCAGCCCCCTTACAGTTAACAATGAGCAGTTCTTC.

CDR3 nucleotides: TGTGCCAGCAGCTTGTACCAAGAGACCCAGTACTTC. Its protein is CASSLYQETQYF. The chain has TRBV7-9 and TRBJ2-5, with D unresolved. Germline CDR1 is SEHNR and CDR2 is FQNEAQ (reference sequence). This CDR3 region has 12 residues. Trimming removed 3 bases at V and 0 bases at J, with 2 bases between.

The V call is TRBV7-2, the J call TRBJ1-2; 8 bases map to TRBD1. The junction had 4 bases not matched to a gene; V was cut back by 2 bases and J by 2 bases. The germline CDR1 and CDR2 sequences are SGHTA and FQGNSA. This CDR3 has 15 amino acids. CDR3 sequence (DNA): TGTGCCAGCAGCTTATCGTGGGACAGGAACTATGGCTACACCTTC. Translating it yields CASSLSWDRNYGYTF.

The V gene is TRBV5-1, the J gene TRBJ2-5; D might be TRBD1 (6 bases). The CDR3 totals 15 residues. V dropped 2 bases and J dropped 5 bases, with 16 bases sitting between them. Germline V CDR1 and CDR2: SGHRS, YFSETQ. CDR3 sequence (DNA): TGCGCCAGCAGCTTAACGACAGGTCCGGTTGAGACCCAGTACTTC. Protein: CASSLTTGPVETQYF.

This chain joins TRBV2 and TRBJ2-5, with TRBD2 matching over 13 bases. The CDR3 has 17 residues. Germline V lookup: CDR1 SNHLY, CDR2 FYNNEI. After removal of 7 bases from V and 3 bases from J, the junction contained 11 bases not matched to a gene. CDR3 region: CASITGTSGVFEETQYF. Here the CDR3 DNA reads TGTGCCAGCATTACAGGGACTAGCGGGGTTTTCGAAGAGACCCAGTACTTC. The variable domain in full, with the rest retrieved from reference TRBV2 and TRBJ2-5, is EPEVTQTPSHQVTQMGQEVILRCVPISNHLYFYWYRQILGQKVEFLVSFYNNEISEKSEIFDDQFSVERPDGSNFTLKIRSTKLEDSAMYFCASITGTSGVFEETQYFGPGTRLLVL.

V is TRBV9 and J is TRBJ2-1, with unresolved D. This CDR3 has 14 amino acids. CDR1 and CDR2 from the germline V gene are SGDLS and YYNGEE. With 0 bases removed from V and 1 base from J, the gap between germline ends came to 5 bases. The CDR3 region is CASSVVSSYNEQFF. The DNA of the CDR3 is TGTGCCAGCAGCGTAGTCAGTTCCTACAATGAGCAGTTCTTC. The full variable domain, rest sourced from reference TRBV9 and TRBJ2-1, is DSGVTQTPKHLITATGQRVTLRCSPRSGDLSVYWYQQSLDQGLQFLIQYYNGEERAKGNILERFSAQQFPDLHSELNLSSLELGDSALYFCASSVVSSYNEQFFGPGTRLTVL.